The 15 T cell receptor beta chains below all came from one sample that was sequenced in a study of blood T cell repertoires in COVID-19. TCRdb's copy holds only in-frame clones and misses some; the assay was immunoSEQ multiplex PCR. The table has 200,000 to 250,000 clones, 83% seen once. The sequencing sample was made of peripheral blood. The receptors originated from a woman between 45 and 60 years old with acute or convalescent COVID-19.

The chain is built from TRBV30 and TRBJ2-1; TRBD2 matches 7 bases. The CDR3 is 14 amino acids. Germline V gene sequence: CDR1 GTSNPN, CDR2 SVGIG (reference sequence). V gave up 2 bases and J gave up 6 bases; unmatched junction bases: 7. In DNA form, the CDR3 reads TGTGCCTGGAGTCTGGCGGGGGTGGGCAATGAGCAGTTCTTC. This sequence encodes CAWSLAGVGNEQFF.

This chain joins TRBV29-1 and TRBJ2-5; D gene ambiguous. V shed 6 bases and J shed 5 bases, with 10 bases lying between them. The CDR3 is 11 residues long. CDR1 SQVTM and CDR2 ANQGSEA come from the germline V gene. DNA of the CDR3: TGCAGCGTCGTGACTGGGGAGACCCAGTACTTC. It encodes CSVVTGETQYF.

J is TRBJ2-3 and V is TRBV5-1; unclear D gene. The germline V gene has CDR1 SGHRS and CDR2 YFSETQ. This CDR3 contains 13 residues. The V end was cut by 0 bases, the J end by 6 bases, with 8 bases between. The chain's CDR3 is CASSLGLVDTQYF. The CDR3 DNA follows: TGCGCCAGCAGCTTGGGACTGGTGGATACGCAGTATTTT.

V is TRBV11-2 and J is TRBJ2-4; 9 bases are a match to TRBD2. CDR1 and CDR2 from the germline V gene are SGHAT and FQNNGV. V was pared by 5 bases and J by 14 bases, with 13 bases of the junction left unmatched. This CDR3 is built from 14 residues. Here the CDR3 DNA reads TGTGCCAGCAGCCTCGCGGTAGCGGGGGCCCCCGAGTACTTC. As protein: CASSLAVAGAPEYF.

This clone has only one observation. The chain carries TRBV5-1 and TRBJ2-2; unclear D gene. Trimming removed 4 bases at V and 6 bases at J, with 7 bases between. CDR1 and CDR2 from the germline V gene are SGHRS and YFSETQ. The CDR3 covers 12 residues. The CDR3 region has the DNA TGCGCCAGCAGCAGCGATGCCGGGGAGCTGTTTTTT. Translating it yields CASSSDAGELFF.

This clone was counted between two and nine times. V gene TRBV5-1 combines with J gene TRBJ1-2, with D possibly being TRBD1 (5 bases). CDR1 is SGHRS, CDR2 YFSETQ, per germline. The CDR3 runs 15 residues. V was cut by 0 bases and J by 4 bases, with 13 bases left in between. Written as DNA, the CDR3 is TGCGCCAGCAGCTTGGCCGGCCAGGGAGGCTATGGCTACACCTTC. Residues: CASSLAGQGGYGYTF.

This clone turned up a few times. At one of its ends the junction is not consistent with the germline gene, which may arise from a read error. V is TRBV5-1 and J is TRBJ1-1, with D perhaps matching TRBD1 (6 bases). This CDR3 comprises 9 residues. Germline CDR1 SGHRS, CDR2 YFSETQ. CDR3: CASSLETGF. The CDR3 region has the DNA TGCGCCAGCAGCTTGGAGACAGGATTT.

V is TRBV7-2 and J is TRBJ2-5; tentative D call: TRBD2 (7 bases). Trimming removed 1 base from V and 4 bases from J, with 19 bases in between. The CDR3 has 17 amino acids. From germline, CDR1 is SGHTA and CDR2 FQGNSA. The CDR3 nucleotides read TGTGCCAGCAGCTTAGTGGCGACTAGGGGGGGAATAGAGACCCAGTACTTC. Amino acid sequence: CASSLVATRGGIETQYF.

The rearrangement joins TRBV5-5 to TRBJ2-2; TRBD1 agrees at 8 bases. Per the germline V gene, CDR1 is SGHKS and CDR2 is YYEKEE (reference sequence). This CDR3 contains 15 residues. The junction had 4 bases not matched to a gene; V was cut back by 0 bases and J by 6 bases. CDR3 coding DNA: TGTGCCAGCAGCTTGGAGTCCAGGGGGCCCGGGGAGCTGTTTTTT. It is translated as CASSLESRGPGELFF.

The V call is TRBV11-2, the J call TRBJ2-1; 13 bases line up with TRBD2. Looked up from germline, CDR1 is SGHAT and CDR2 is FQNNGV. This CDR3 region has 17 residues. The junction had 10 bases not matched to a gene; V was cut back by 4 bases and J by 7 bases. The CDR3 DNA sequence: TGTGCCAGCAGCTCGAAGACCGGACTAGCGGGAGTTAATGAGCAGTTCTTC. Translating gives CASSSKTGLAGVNEQFF.

In its sample, this clone was seen once. The V call is TRBV15, the J call TRBJ2-4, with 8 bases fitting TRBD1. CDR1 and CDR2 (germline): LNHNV, YYDKDF (reference sequence). The CDR3 length is 17 residues. V lost 4 bases to trimming and J lost 3 bases; unmatched junction nucleotides: 11. The CDR3 loop is CATSTPTDRAGKNIQYF. CDR3 coding DNA: TGTGCCACCAGCACGCCCACGGACAGGGCGGGCAAAAACATTCAGTACTTC.

The chain employs TRBV4-2 and TRBJ1-2, with a possible D match to TRBD1 (5 bases). CDR1 is LGHNA and CDR2 is YNFKEQ in the germline V gene. The V end was cut by 1 base, the J end by 5 bases, with 8 bases between. The CDR3 sequence is 13 residues long. This CDR3 reads CASSQAEGYGYTF. The CDR3 coding sequence is TGTGCCAGCAGCCAAGCGGAGGGGTATGGCTACACCTTC.

This clone was observed a handful of times. CDR3 sequence (DNA): TGTGCCAGCAGCTTGTCCGGGACTCGGACGGGAAAACTGTTTTTT. Translated, it gives CASSLSGTRTGKLFF. This rearrangement joins TRBV5-4 to TRBJ1-4; the D gene is possibly TRBD1 (5 bases). V was cut by 1 base and J by 10 bases, with 17 bases left in between. The length of the CDR3 is 15 residues. Germline V gene lookup returns CDR1 SGHNT and CDR2 YYREEE (reference sequence).

V and J are TRBV5-1 and TRBJ2-7; 14 bases are shared with TRBD2. The V and J ends lost 4 bases and 4 bases, in that order; junction bases with no gene match: 10. The germline V gene encodes CDR1 SGHRS and CDR2 YFSETQ. The CDR3 has 17 residues. CDR3 sequence (DNA): TGCGCCAGCAGCCGCGGGACTAGCGGGAGACACGCATACGAGCAGTACTTC. Its protein is CASSRGTSGRHAYEQYF. The whole variable domain, filled in from reference TRBV5-1 and TRBJ2-7, reads KAGVTQTPRYLIKTRGQQVTLSCSPISGHRSVSWYQQTPGQGLQFLFEYFSETQRNKGNFPGRFSGRQFSNSRSEMNVSTLELGDSALYLCASSRGTSGRHAYEQYFGPGTRLTVT.

The rearrangement joins TRBV5-6 to TRBJ1-4; D not resolved. CDR1 and CDR2 from the germline V gene are SGHDT and YYEEEE. The CDR3 loop spans 16 amino acids. V lost 5 bases and J lost 4, with 18 bases in between. The CDR3 reads CASSFGLIPGNEKLFF. CDR3 bases: TGTGCCAGCAGTTTCGGACTGATTCCGGGTAATGAAAAACTGTTTTTT.